The clone carrying this T cell receptor (beta chain) has just a few counts. V was shortened by 4 bases and J by 5 bases, with 17 bases between the two germline ends. Germline V gene lookup returns CDR1 LNHDA and CDR2 SQIVND (reference sequence). The CDR3 is made up of 15 amino acids. This sample was taken from a study of shared clonotypes between healthy human individuals. TCRdb's table, derived via immunoSEQ multiplex PCR, lists solely in-frame clones and lacks some. The table lists around 240,000 clones, approximately 65% of them singletons. The clonotype originates from a man aged 30-40 years in good health. The chain couples TRBV19 to TRBJ2-5; D is perhaps TRBD2 (5 bases). Sequenced input: memory CD4+ T cells sorted from blood. Noted subset: CD45RA-negative fraction. CDR3 DNA: TGTGCCAGTAGTAAGGCGGGCAGTCGTGGCGAGACCCAGTACTTC. Its translation: CASSKAGSRGETQYF.